The clone carrying this T cell receptor (beta chain) is a singleton in its sample. Its antigen is unknown. The CDR3 is 16 residues long. The V segment lost 0 bases and the J segment 0 bases; nucleotides outside the gene matches: 5. CDR1 is SGHDT and CDR2 is YYEEEE in the germline V gene. The sample is drawn from a study of shared clonotypes between healthy human individuals. Study-level information: There were three CD4 naive, three CD4 memory, two CD8 naive and one CD8 memory plates per donor.

Assay used: immunoSEQ multiplex PCR; TCRdb lists only in-frame clones, some missing. This sample yields around 690,000 clones, of which about nine tenths are seen a single time; about 33% belongs to the top ten. The study, taken as a whole, reports: Naive subsets typically showed greater estimated richness than memory subsets. Sampling covered nothing but blood. Tissue TCR repertoires likely differ from those found in blood.

The V and J genes are TRBV5-6 and TRBJ2-7, with 8 bases aligning to TRBD2. The receptor was isolated from a young man in good health. Some clones in this sample may be carry-over from other donors' samples. Sequenced input: memory CD8+ T cells from PBMCs. The subset denotes: CD45RO+ cells pooled with CCR7-negative TemRA cells. This CDR3 reads CASSLVGSGVSYEQYF. The CDR3 bases are TGTGCCAGCAGCTTGGTAGGTAGCGGGGTCTCCTACGAGCAGTACTTC.